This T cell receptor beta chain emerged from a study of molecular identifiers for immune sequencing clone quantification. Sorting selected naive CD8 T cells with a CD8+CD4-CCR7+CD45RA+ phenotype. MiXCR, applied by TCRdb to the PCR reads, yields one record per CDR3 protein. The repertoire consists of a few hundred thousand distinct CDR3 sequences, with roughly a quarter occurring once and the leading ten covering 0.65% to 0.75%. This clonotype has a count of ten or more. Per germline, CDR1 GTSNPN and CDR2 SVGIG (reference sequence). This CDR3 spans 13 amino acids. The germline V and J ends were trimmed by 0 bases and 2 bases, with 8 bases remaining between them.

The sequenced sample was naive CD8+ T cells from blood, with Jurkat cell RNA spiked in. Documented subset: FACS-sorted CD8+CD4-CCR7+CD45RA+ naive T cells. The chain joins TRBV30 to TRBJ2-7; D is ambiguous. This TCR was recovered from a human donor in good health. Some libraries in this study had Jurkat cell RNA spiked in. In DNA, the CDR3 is TGTGCCTGGAGTGTAGACGGCCCCTACGAGCAGTACTTC. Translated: CAWSVDGPYEQYF.